This T cell receptor (beta chain) is from a study of T cell responses to AZD1222 COVID-19 vaccine. In the study overall: Recipients boosted at about 4 weeks or about 12 weeks are pooled. General study points: Reportedly, nearly half the spike-specific TCRs target unmutated variant regions.

Between the trimmed V and J ends, which lost 3 bases and 6 bases, there was a span of 5 bases. Germline assignment: CDR1 MNHNS and CDR2 SASEGT. This CDR3 is built from 11 residues. This clone showed up just a few times. No antigen is known for it. The protocol was immunoSEQ multiplex PCR, while the TCRdb copy is restricted to in-frame clones and leaves out a portion. Of about 92,000 clones in the sample, 70% to 90% were seen once. This sequence originates from an adult in good health. The chain joins TRBV6-1 to TRBJ1-2, with D unclear. The sequences come from peripheral blood, collected on day 0 of AZD1222 vaccination. CDR3 sequence reads: CASSDSDGYTF. The CDR3 DNA is TGTGCCAGCAGTGACAGTGATGGCTACACCTTC.